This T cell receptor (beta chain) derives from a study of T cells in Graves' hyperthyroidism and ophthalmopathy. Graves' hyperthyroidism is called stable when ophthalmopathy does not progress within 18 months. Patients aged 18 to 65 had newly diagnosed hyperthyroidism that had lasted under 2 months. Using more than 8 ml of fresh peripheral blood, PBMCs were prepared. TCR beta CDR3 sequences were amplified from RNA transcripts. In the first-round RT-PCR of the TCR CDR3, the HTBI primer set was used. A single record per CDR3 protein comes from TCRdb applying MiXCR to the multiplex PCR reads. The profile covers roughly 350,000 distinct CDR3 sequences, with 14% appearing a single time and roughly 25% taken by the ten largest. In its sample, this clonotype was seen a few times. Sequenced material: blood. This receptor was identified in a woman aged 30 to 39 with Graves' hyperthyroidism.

CDR3 sequence: CASSKAGPGRMNTEAFF. CDR3 bases: TGTGCCAGTAGTAAGGCGGGGCCGGGGCGGATGAACACTGAAGCTTTCTTT. This chain connects TRBV19 to TRBJ1-1, with D perhaps matching TRBD1 (5 bases). Germline CDR1 LNHDA, CDR2 SQIVND (reference sequence). CDR3 length equals 17 residues. Trimming removed 4 bases from V and 0 bases from J, with 18 bases in between.